A single sample is the source of the 17 T cell receptor beta chains below, sequenced in a study of radiation and T cells in renal cell carcinoma (dated by TCRdb to the early 2020s). The time point label for this specimen denotes: blood 4 weeks post-SBRT, at nephrectomy. The treatment or condition label corresponds to: 15 Gy SBRT to primary tumor, nephrectomy 4 weeks later. Libraries were prepared through the immunoSEQ multiplex PCR assay. The source is immuneACCESS, and TCRdb retained only in-frame sequences with V and J called. Part of the clones is not carried over; for the studies checked, unresolved V genes explain less than half of this, and the remainder is unexplained. In all, the sample holds 75,000 to 90,000 clones, and roughly nine tenths of those were seen once. The leading ten clones occupy nearly 6% of the sample. This material consisted of blood, taken from a patient whose treatment included radiotherapy and nephrectomy. The receptors come from a woman in her 70s with renal cell carcinoma.

Written as DNA, the CDR3 is TGTGCCAGTAGTAGTGGACAGTCTAGCAATCAGCCCCAGCATTTT. Encoded protein: CASSSGQSSNQPQHF. The genes are TRBV19 and TRBJ1-5; weak D call: TRBD1 (6 bases). V was cut by 4 bases and J by 0 bases, with 10 bases left in between. This CDR3 has 15 amino acids. From germline, CDR1 is LNHDA and CDR2 SQIVND (reference sequence).

V usage is TRBV11-2 and J usage is TRBJ2-5; D may correspond to TRBD1 or TRBD2 (5 bases each). V dropped 2 bases and J dropped 5 bases, with 24 bases sitting between them. CDR1 is SGHAT, CDR2 FQNNGV, per germline. This CDR3 spans 18 amino acids. In DNA form, the CDR3 reads TGTGCCAGCAGCTTATCCCAACGTTCGGGGCGTACAAGCGAGACCCAGTACTTC. As protein: CASSLSQRSGRTSETQYF.

The chain joins TRBV30 to TRBJ2-7; possibly TRBD1 or TRBD2 for D (5 bases each). Germline loops: CDR1 GTSNPN, CDR2 SVGIG (reference sequence). The V end was cut by 1 base, the J end by 5 bases, with 9 bases between. The CDR3 sequence is 12 residues long. CDR3 protein: CAWSDRGHEQYF. The CDR3 DNA is TGTGCCTGGAGTGACCGGGGCCACGAGCAGTACTTC.

The chain recombines TRBV19 with TRBJ1-3, with D uncertain. The CDR3 contains 17 residues. In germline, CDR1 is LNHDA, CDR2 SQIVND (reference sequence). V was cut by 3 bases and J by 0 bases, with 15 bases left in between. In DNA, the CDR3 is TGTGCCAGTAGTATGTTCCTTGACGGGAGCTCTGGAAACACCATATATTTT. It specifies CASSMFLDGSSGNTIYF.

The chain couples TRBV25-1 to TRBJ2-5; the match to TRBD1 covers 7 bases. Gene TRBJ2-7 matches the end of the DNA better, so the J call may be wrong. Germline lookup yields CDR1 MGHDK and CDR2 SYGVNS. The CDR3 runs 13 residues. The CDR3 loop reads CASSIPTGDEQYF. The CDR3 nucleotides read TGTGCCAGCAGCATCCCCACAGGGGACGAGCAGTACTTC.

The rearrangement uses TRBV14 and TRBJ1-2; unclear D gene. Trimming took off 0 bases at V and 8 bases at J, with 16 bases between the two ends. The CDR3 extends over 15 amino acids. Germline CDR1 reads SGHDN; CDR2 reads FVKESK. In DNA form, the CDR3 reads TGTGCCAGCAGCCAAGATTACCCTCGCCTGGGAGGCTACACCTTC. Protein: CASSQDYPRLGGYTF. The entire variable domain, with the rest obtained from reference TRBV14 and TRBJ1-2, is as follows: EAGVTQFPSHSVIEKGQTVTLRCDPISGHDNLYWYRRVMGKEIKFLLHFVKESKQDESGMPNNRFLAERTGGTYSTLKVQPAELEDSGVYFCASSQDYPRLGGYTFGSGTRLTVV.

This sequence joins TRBV5-1 and TRBJ2-3, with D tentatively TRBD2 (6 bases). Deletions cut 0 bases from V and 3 bases from J, with 11 bases between. The CDR3 runs to 15 residues. In germline, CDR1 is SGHRS, CDR2 YFSETQ. The CDR3 DNA reads as TGCGCCAGCAGCTTGGGAGGTGGGAGGACAGATACGCAGTATTTT. Its protein product is CASSLGGGRTDTQYF.

This rearrangement joins TRBV18 to TRBJ2-5, with D tentatively TRBD1 (5 bases). The CDR3 is 13 amino acids. Germline CDR1 KGHSH, CDR2 LQKENI. Trimming took 6 bases from V and 0 from J, leaving 8 bases between them. CDR3 residues: CASSAGYQETQYF. The DNA for the CDR3 is TGTGCCAGCTCGGCAGGGTACCAAGAGACCCAGTACTTC.

This chain connects TRBV11-1 to TRBJ2-3; TRBD2 aligns across 12 bases. Germline loops: CDR1 SGHAT, CDR2 FQDESV (reference sequence). V lost 4 bases to trimming and J lost 9 bases; unmatched junction nucleotides: 8. CDR3 length: 15 amino acids. The CDR3 sequence is CASSSLAGGRTTQYF. The CDR3 DNA sequence: TGTGCCAGCAGCTCTCTAGCGGGGGGGCGCACGACGCAGTATTTT.

The V and J genes are TRBV6-5 and TRBJ1-6; D gene uncertain. This CDR3 region has 13 residues. The V gene's germline CDR1 is MNHEY and CDR2 SVGAGI. The V end lost 4 bases, the J end lost 6 bases, and 7 bases lay between the germline ends. The CDR3 loop reads CASSSQFNSPLHF. For the CDR3, the DNA is TGTGCCAGCAGTTCCCAATTTAATTCACCCCTCCACTTT.

This chain links TRBV9 with TRBJ2-1, with D tentatively TRBD2 (5 bases). The germline gives CDR1 SGDLS, CDR2 YYNGEE. V was pared by 0 bases and J by 0 bases, with 13 bases between. The CDR3 contains 17 residues. CDR3 DNA sequence: TGTGCCAGCAGCGTAGTGGCGGACTCAAGCTCCTACAATGAGCAGTTCTTC. This translates into CASSVVADSSSYNEQFF.

The chain couples TRBV6-5 to TRBJ1-2; D is unclear. Germline-derived CDR1 and CDR2 are MNHEY and SVGAGI. V lost 6 bases to trimming and J lost 5 bases, with 19 bases between them. The CDR3 totals 15 residues. Here the CDR3 reads CASSTDRFGGYGYTF. The CDR3 coding sequence is TGTGCCAGCAGCACGGACCGCTTCGGAGGGTATGGCTACACCTTC.

V usage is TRBV19 and J usage is TRBJ2-5, with 12 bases aligning to TRBD1. Germline CDR1 LNHDA, CDR2 SQIVND (reference sequence). There are 16 residues in the CDR3. J was trimmed by 5 bases and V by 2 bases; bases with no gene match: 6. The CDR3 reads CASSISGTGGWETQYF. For the CDR3, the DNA is TGTGCCAGTAGTATATCGGGGACAGGGGGCTGGGAGACCCAGTACTTC. Using reference TRBV19 and TRBJ2-5 for the parts outside the CDR3, the full variable domain is DGGITQSPKYLFRKEGQNVTLSCEQNLNHDAMYWYRQDPGQGLRLIYYSQIVNDFQKGDIAEGYSVSREKKESFPLTVTSAQKNPTAFYLCASSISGTGGWETQYFGPGTRLLVL.

A single count supports this clone. The chain is built from TRBV27 and TRBJ1-5; 8 bases are a match to TRBD1. This CDR3 is 16 amino acids long. J was trimmed by 2 bases and V by 3 bases; bases with no gene match: 6. CDR1 is MNHEY, CDR2 SMNVEV, per germline (reference sequence). CDR3 sequence: CASSLQGARGNQPQHF. The CDR3 nucleotides are TGTGCCAGCAGTTTGCAGGGGGCGAGAGGCAATCAGCCCCAGCATTTT.

V gene TRBV6-5 combines with J gene TRBJ1-2; D possibly corresponds to TRBD1 (5 bases). V gave up 3 bases and J gave up 6 bases, with 14 bases separating them. Germline CDR1 and CDR2: MNHEY and SVGAGI. The CDR3 sequence is 14 residues long. This chain's CDR3 is CASSYMREGNGYTF. The CDR3 DNA follows: TGTGCCAGCAGTTATATGAGAGAGGGGAATGGCTACACCTTC.

The rearrangement uses TRBV4-3 and TRBJ2-5, with TRBD1 as a possible D gene (7 bases). Germline CDR1 and CDR2: LGHNA and YSLEER. This CDR3 region has 12 residues. The V end lost 4 bases, the J end lost 5 bases, and 8 bases lay between the germline ends. CDR3 bases: TGCGCCAGCAGCCCAGGGGGGGAGACCCAGTACTTC. Translating it yields CASSPGGETQYF.

This clone has a single count. This chain links TRBV19 with TRBJ1-4; D is perhaps TRBD1 (6 bases). V dropped 7 bases and J dropped 4 bases, with 13 bases sitting between them. The CDR3 consists of 14 residues. Looked up from germline, CDR1 is LNHDA and CDR2 is SQIVND (reference sequence). The CDR3 here is CASKRGGSNEKLFF. In nucleotides, the CDR3 is TGTGCCAGTAAGCGTGGGGGCAGTAATGAAAAACTGTTTTTT.